This T cell receptor beta chain was sequenced during a study of metastatic and nonmetastatic thyroid tumors (dated by TCRdb to the early 2020s). As for the study more broadly: Repertoires from peripheral blood and from tumor or nodule tissue samples of malignant and benign thyroid patients were compared. Broader findings and caveats from the paper: TCR beta diversity was reported as significantly higher in malignant tumors than in benign nodules, in both blood and tumor samples.

Library construction relied on PCR. Sequencing was carried out with an Illumina HiSeq 4000. High-throughput sequencing was used to profile the TCR beta-chain CDR3 region of each patient. Per the source publication's procedure: Drawing on CDR3 differences between clinicopathological groups, the researchers built a classifier meant to tell apart patients with distant-metastatic papillary thyroid cancer. The Shannon index was used to measure repertoire diversity, and the Morisita-Horn index was used to measure how similar tumor and blood repertoires were. In-frame beta chains were kept once TCRdb had trimmed the public reads at Q25 with fastp and called clones with MiXCR. The V and J calls shown here were made by TCRdb, not taken from the authors' results. The sample records 90,000 or so clones, roughly 8.6% of which are singletons. Around 9.2% of the sample belongs to the ten largest clones. No treatment had been received by any patient before thyroid surgery. Using T-cell receptor beta sequencing, the study looked back at clinical samples from patients collected from the early 2010s to the late 2010s.

A note on this clone: It has no known antigen specificity. At one end, the junction sequence differs from germline, possibly due to a read error.

Via the germline V gene, CDR1 is MDHEN and CDR2 SYDVKM. The CDR3 measures 13 amino acids from cysteine to phenylalanine. Only the CDR3 region is kept as DNA, spanning 39 bases read in frame from base 1. The sequence was obtained from a female donor with papillary thyroid cancer or a benign thyroid nodule (not recorded which). Some clones in this sample may be carry-over from other donors' samples. Input material: blood. This sequence uses TRBV28 and TRBJ2-7, with 8 junctional bases fitting TRBD1. The nucleotide sequence reads TGTGCCAAGTGGGACAGGAGCTCCCACGAGCAGTACTTC. It translates to CAKWDRSSHEQYF.